This T cell receptor (beta chain) was identified during a study of blood T cell repertoires in COVID-19. Measured with immunoSEQ multiplex PCR; TCRdb has only the in-frame clones, and not every one. The sample lists 52,000 or so clones, approximately 88% occurring once. Germline CDR1 and CDR2: SGHVS and FQNEAQ. The V and J ends lost 5 bases and 7 bases, in that order; junction bases with no gene match: 8. This CDR3 has 15 residues. This clonotype was sampled from a human donor in a cohort sampled during active COVID-19. This chain connects TRBV7-8 to TRBJ2-2; 9 bases map to TRBD1. Sequenced: peripheral blood. CDR3 bases: TGTGCCAGCAGCCCTGGGGGACAGGGCGGCGGGGAGCTGTTTTTT. It encodes CASSPGGQGGGELFF.